A selection of T cell receptor beta chains follows, all from one sample in a study of OX40 agonist ivuxolimab in advanced cancers. Profiled with immunoSEQ multiplex PCR; TCRdb holds only in-frame clones, not every one. The sample holds about 77,000 clones; more than 65% are singletons and the top ten take 4% to 6%. This specimen was CD4+ or CD8+ T cells sorted from blood, taken in a trial of the OX40 agonist ivuxolimab. These receptors came from an adult with an advanced solid tumor such as melanoma, head and neck, liver or kidney cancer. Each CDR3 is given without its conserved first and last residue. Expanded clones are given a class, and other clones once, few, many or no size at all.

abundance: .
v_gene: TRBV30
j_gene: TRBJ2-7
CDR3aa: AWSEEREAPQY

abundance: .
v_gene: TRBV30
j_gene: TRBJ2-7
CDR3aa: AWSVSTGGIPQY

abundance: .
v_gene: TRBV19
j_gene: TRBJ1-6
CDR3aa: ASSTFGGAPLH

abundance: .
v_gene: TRBV5-6
j_gene: TRBJ2-1
CDR3aa: ASSQGLAGEYEQF

abundance: .
v_gene: TRBV5-4
j_gene: TRBJ2-7
CDR3aa: ASSTLAGASYEQY

abundance: .
v_gene: TRBV5-6
j_gene: TRBJ2-7
CDR3aa: ASSFGSYEQY

abundance: .
v_gene: TRBV7-9
j_gene: TRBJ2-3
CDR3aa: ASSFAGEDTQY

abundance: .
v_gene: TRBV19
j_gene: TRBJ1-1
CDR3aa: ASTVDRALGLTTEAF

abundance: .
v_gene: TRBV7-2
j_gene: TRBJ2-3
CDR3aa: ASSLAAGGTDTQY

abundance: .
v_gene: TRBV23-1
j_gene: TRBJ2-4
CDR3aa: ASSQSWRDKQY

abundance: .
v_gene: TRBV28
j_gene: TRBJ1-1
CDR3aa: ASSLSGESNTEAF

abundance: few
v_gene: TRBV7-2
j_gene: TRBJ2-7
CDR3aa: ASSPGTGVTYEQY

abundance: .
v_gene: TRBV28
j_gene: TRBJ2-1
CDR3aa: ASSLTWAGAYNEQF

abundance: .
v_gene: TRBV6-1
j_gene: TRBJ1-1
CDR3aa: ASSFRGQANTEAF

abundance: .
v_gene: TRBV2
j_gene: TRBJ1-3
CDR3aa: ASNGDSGNTIY

abundance: .
v_gene: TRBV11-3
j_gene: TRBJ2-2
CDR3aa: ASSLDSWNTGELF

abundance: medium-sized
v_gene: TRBV6-6
j_gene: TRBJ2-2
CDR3aa: ASSNSRGWVTGELF

abundance: .
v_gene: TRBV6-1
j_gene: TRBJ1-5
CDR3aa: ASSEMAPWSNQPQH

abundance: .
v_gene: TRBV6-4
j_gene: TRBJ2-2
CDR3aa: ASSAQGGIKNTGELF

abundance: once
v_gene: TRBV10-3
j_gene: TRBJ2-3
CDR3aa: AISEGRYASTDTQY

abundance: once
v_gene: TRBV9
j_gene: TRBJ2-6
CDR3aa: ASSVDFSSGANVLT

abundance: .
v_gene: TRBV7-9
j_gene: TRBJ2-7
CDR3aa: ASRRPGQGLYEQY

abundance: once
v_gene: TRBV19
j_gene: TRBJ2-7
CDR3aa: ASSISGDNYEQY

abundance: .
v_gene: TRBV19
j_gene: TRBJ2-2
CDR3aa: ASSPLGTGVPNTGELF

abundance: .
v_gene: TRBV2
j_gene: TRBJ1-2
CDR3aa: ASNRGYGYT

abundance: .
v_gene: TRBV5-1
j_gene: TRBJ2-2
CDR3aa: ASSAGQVTGELF

abundance: once
v_gene: TRBV19
j_gene: TRBJ1-2
CDR3aa: ASRDSYGYT

abundance: .
v_gene: TRBV11-2
j_gene: TRBJ1-2
CDR3aa: ASSLYIGAQGGYT

abundance: .
v_gene: TRBV11-1
j_gene: TRBJ2-5
CDR3aa: ASSPRQGPQETQY

abundance: .
v_gene: TRBV6-5
j_gene: TRBJ1-5
CDR3aa: ASSTAGQYQPQH

abundance: .
v_gene: TRBV10-3
j_gene: TRBJ1-5
CDR3aa: AISEGQGHQPQH

abundance: .
v_gene: TRBV29-1
j_gene: TRBJ1-2
CDR3aa: SVETGYGYT

abundance: .
v_gene: TRBV2
j_gene: TRBJ1-6
CDR3aa: ASSVELLNSPLH

abundance: .
v_gene: TRBV7-3
j_gene: TRBJ1-5
CDR3aa: ASSSVPDQPQH

abundance: .
v_gene: TRBV4-2
j_gene: TRBJ2-3
CDR3aa: ASSQELQGADTQY

abundance: .
v_gene: TRBV5-1
j_gene: TRBJ2-7
CDR3aa: ASSGQGQTYEQY

abundance: few
v_gene: TRBV15
j_gene: TRBJ2-1
CDR3aa: ATSRITSGGFNEQF